The present T cell receptor beta chain was sequenced within a study of T cells in Graves' hyperthyroidism and ophthalmopathy (dated by TCRdb to about 2019). Some background on the complete study: To identify distinguishing TCR V-J signatures, a discovery cohort of around 100 patients was used, comprising fewer than 45 with Graves' ophthalmopathy and about 59 with stable Graves' hyperthyroidism. The roughly 91 discovery patients were randomly split 7:3 into training and test sets. Whether ophthalmopathy could be predicted prospectively was tested in an independent validation cohort made up of 18 to 20 hyperthyroidism patients plus 17 patients who later progressed to ophthalmopathy. After sampling, hyperthyroidism patients received methimazole starting at 30 mg daily, and ophthalmopathy patients received high-dose intravenous methylprednisolone. TCR Vbeta CDR3 sequencing of fewer than 150 peripheral blood samples (over 40 ophthalmopathy, around 80 hyperthyroidism and some 17 progressor patients) is reported in the paper. In over five Graves' hyperthyroidism patients, the study also compared T-cell repertoires from thyroid tissue with T-cell repertoires from blood.

This clonotype was found many times. The specificity of this receptor is unknown. Base qualities are not provided; no much larger clone lies one nucleotide away. V is pared back by 6 bases and J by 9 bases, with 18 bases lying between the germline termini. Taken from the germline V gene, the CDR1 and CDR2 loops are SQVTM and ANQGSEA. There are 13 amino acids in the CDR3, from cysteine to phenylalanine inclusive. Just CDR3 DNA is preserved here, 39 bases in frame from base 1. Patients with uncontrolled infections, other autoimmune diseases, pregnancy or lactation were excluded. Diagnoses were established on the basis of clinical symptoms, serum thyroxine and TRAb, thyroid ultrasound, and orbital computed tomography. Total RNA was extracted with Trizol reagent, and quality was checked on an Agilent 2100 Bioanalyzer. Points the paper makes about the study in general: Sample size was not statistically predetermined, and blinding of investigators to group allocation was not performed. A 13 V-J signature model separated ophthalmopathy from stable hyperthyroidism, with around 88% sensitivity and 81.08% specificity in cross-validation and 80%/75% in testing. Blood samples also contained most of the expanded thyroid clonotypes (frequency above 0.001), which suggests that blood repertoires may reflect thyroid immune responses. In validation, progression to ophthalmopathy was predicted by the model with 70.59% sensitivity and roughly 76% specificity, a median of roughly 6.4 months before onset.

TCR beta CDR3 regions were amplified from RNA transcripts. The first round of RT-PCR for the TCR CDR3 was performed with the HTBI primer set and the Qiagen OneStep RT-PCR kit. Libraries were constructed in a second round of multiplex PCR, after which size selection and purification were performed. Libraries were sequenced paired-end with 100 bp reads on an Illumina HiSeq2000. As for the authors' bioinformatics: Raw data were processed with SOAPnuke, discarding reads with adapters, uncalled bases, mean Phred below 15, or no exact constant-primer or identifier match. COPE v1.2.5 was used to merge the high-quality paired reads, and each unique nucleotide sequence was defined as a clonotype. Clonotypes were aligned to IMGT TRBV, TRBD and TRBJ reference segments using MiTCR v1.1. Only V-J combinations with frequency above 0.0001, covering 99% to 99.2% of repertoires, were analysed. A TCS score was defined as the ratio of F50 (clonal expansion) to E x V (chaos), with BLOSUM62-based TCRdist applied between CDR3 peptides within each V-J. Welch's t-statistics and random forest reduced fewer than 600 V-J features to some 14, which were used in a naive Bayes classifier (R e1071). The Morisita-Horn index was used to measure how similar the thyroid and blood repertoires were. TCRdb trimmed the raw reads at Q25, called clones with MiXCR and kept productive beta chains. Rows merge per CDR3 protein into single entries with the most common DNA and genes. The V and J calls and clone size are TCRdb's, not the authors'. This sample comprises about 640,000 distinct CDR3 sequences, less than 45% of them detected only once. 7% to 7.5% of the sample goes to the ten largest clones.

This clonotype originated in an adult man with Graves' disease, either hyperthyroidism or ophthalmopathy (not recorded which). Source material: peripheral blood or thyroid tissue (not recorded which). The receptor chain draws on TRBV29-1 and TRBJ1-5; the D gene is perhaps TRBD1, from 5 matching bases. This receptor has the CDR3 CSVRTGDGGPQHF. The sequenced DNA: TGCAGCGTGAGGACTGGGGATGGGGGGCCCCAGCATTTT.